Listed below are T cell receptor beta chains from one sample, sequenced in a study of PD-L1 blockade in urothelial cancer. Clones were read by immunoSEQ multiplex PCR, and TCRdb kept only the in-frame ones, dropping some. This sample carries about 50,000 clones, about 75% of them seen once, and the ten largest clones take approximately 3.7%. This sample comprised PBMCs, obtained around atezolizumab (anti-PD-L1) treatment. The receptors originated from a man between 65 and 85 years old with urothelial cancer. CDR3s include the opening cysteine and the closing phenylalanine or tryptophan. A D gene is named only where the DNA matches it firmly. Clone size is shown for a subset of rows, as once, few, many or a class of expanded clone.

abundance: -
j_gene: TRBJ2-1
len: 14
d_gene: -
v_gene: TRBV7-2
CDR3aa: CASSLGRGYNEQFF
CDR3nt: TGTGCCAGCAGCTTAGGGCGGGGTTACAATGAGCAGTTCTTC

abundance: -
j_gene: TRBJ1-2
len: 13
d_gene: -
v_gene: TRBV7-8
CDR3aa: CASSLAPRGGYTF
CDR3nt: TGTGCCAGCAGCTTAGCGCCCCGGGGTGGCTACACCTTC

abundance: -
j_gene: TRBJ2-7
len: 12
d_gene: -
v_gene: TRBV11-2
CDR3aa: CASSQGSYEQYF
CDR3nt: TGTGCCAGCAGCCAGGGCTCCTACGAGCAGTACTTC

abundance: -
j_gene: TRBJ1-3
len: 15
d_gene: -
v_gene: TRBV5-6
CDR3aa: CASSRPGFSGNTIYF
CDR3nt: TGTGCCAGCAGCCGCCCGGGTTTTTCTGGAAACACCATATATTTT

abundance: -
j_gene: TRBJ2-3
len: 17
d_gene: TRBD2
v_gene: TRBV7-3
CDR3aa: CASSLTGLAGVKDTQYF
CDR3nt: TGTGCCAGCAGCTTAACGGGGCTAGCGGGAGTTAAAGATACGCAGTATTTT

abundance: few
j_gene: TRBJ1-6
len: 14
d_gene: TRBD1
v_gene: TRBV7-8
CDR3aa: CASSPRQGNSPLHF
CDR3nt: TGTGCCAGCAGCCCCAGACAGGGAAATTCACCCCTCCACTTT

abundance: -
j_gene: TRBJ2-7
len: 15
d_gene: TRBD2
v_gene: TRBV28
CDR3aa: CASSFPGTSSYEQYF
CDR3nt: TGTGCCAGCAGTTTCCCCGGGACTAGCTCCTACGAGCAGTACTTC

abundance: -
j_gene: TRBJ2-7
len: 16
d_gene: TRBD1
v_gene: TRBV27
CDR3aa: CASSLLPRQGRSEQYF
CDR3nt: TGTGCCAGCAGTTTATTGCCGAGACAGGGAAGGAGCGAGCAGTACTTC

abundance: -
j_gene: TRBJ2-1
len: 16
d_gene: TRBD2
v_gene: TRBV11-3
CDR3aa: CASSLPAGGRITEQFF
CDR3nt: TGTGCCAGCAGCTTACCAGCGGGAGGGAGGATAACTGAGCAGTTCTTC

abundance: -
j_gene: TRBJ2-1
len: 17
d_gene: TRBD2
v_gene: TRBV4-2
CDR3aa: CASSQGGTGGPDNEQFF
CDR3nt: TGTGCCAGCAGCCAAGGGGGAACGGGGGGGCCCGACAATGAGCAGTTCTTC

abundance: -
j_gene: TRBJ2-5
len: 13
d_gene: -
v_gene: TRBV5-1
CDR3aa: CASSGGRQETQYF
CDR3nt: TGCGCCAGCAGCGGAGGTAGACAAGAGACCCAGTACTTC

abundance: -
j_gene: TRBJ2-3
len: 16
d_gene: TRBD2
v_gene: TRBV28
CDR3aa: CASNRLAGGRTDTQYF
CDR3nt: TGTGCCAGCAATCGACTAGCGGGAGGTAGAACAGATACGCAGTATTTT

abundance: -
j_gene: TRBJ2-7
len: 17
d_gene: -
v_gene: TRBV30
CDR3aa: CAWKKRGWGEGSYEQYF
CDR3nt: TGTGCCTGGAAAAAAAGGGGATGGGGGGAAGGCTCCTACGAGCAGTACTTC

abundance: -
j_gene: TRBJ2-5
len: 14
d_gene: -
v_gene: TRBV7-9
CDR3aa: CASSLVTSQETQYF
CDR3nt: TGTGCCAGCAGCTTAGTCACTAGCCAAGAGACCCAGTACTTC

abundance: -
j_gene: TRBJ2-5
len: 16
d_gene: TRBD2
v_gene: TRBV7-3
CDR3aa: CASSLGVAGGRETQYF
CDR3nt: TGTGCCAGCAGCTTAGGAGTAGCGGGGGGGCGGGAGACCCAGTACTTC

abundance: -
j_gene: TRBJ2-4
len: 16
d_gene: -
v_gene: TRBV12-5
CDR3aa: CASGLTGQLAKNIQYF
CDR3nt: TGTGCTAGTGGTTTAACAGGGCAGCTAGCCAAAAACATTCAGTACTTC

abundance: -
j_gene: TRBJ2-7
len: 13
d_gene: -
v_gene: TRBV7-2
CDR3aa: CASSGASGYEQYF
CDR3nt: TGTGCCAGCAGCGGAGCCTCCGGTTACGAGCAGTACTTC

abundance: few
j_gene: TRBJ1-1
len: 16
d_gene: TRBD1
v_gene: TRBV18
CDR3aa: CASSPGTGASRTEAFF
CDR3nt: TGTGCCAGCTCACCAGGGACAGGGGCGTCGAGGACTGAAGCTTTCTTT

abundance: -
j_gene: TRBJ1-1
len: 13
d_gene: -
v_gene: TRBV30
CDR3aa: CAWSVLRNTEAFF
CDR3nt: TGTGCCTGGAGTGTATTGAGGAACACTGAAGCTTTCTTT

abundance: -
j_gene: TRBJ2-7
len: 14
d_gene: -
v_gene: TRBV30
CDR3aa: CAWSVAVVSSEQYF
CDR3nt: TGTGCCTGGAGTGTGGCGGTGGTATCTTCCGAGCAGTACTTC

abundance: -
j_gene: TRBJ2-5
len: 18
d_gene: -
v_gene: TRBV7-3
CDR3aa: CASSLRGQGGPHQETQYF
CDR3nt: TGTGCCAGCAGCTTAAGGGGGCAGGGCGGCCCTCACCAAGAGACCCAGTACTTC

abundance: -
j_gene: TRBJ1-4
len: 15
d_gene: TRBD1
v_gene: TRBV6-5
CDR3aa: CASSTQGITNEKLFF
CDR3nt: TGTGCCAGCAGTACACAGGGGATAACTAATGAAAAACTGTTTTTT

abundance: -
j_gene: TRBJ1-5
len: 15
d_gene: -
v_gene: TRBV2
CDR3aa: CASSQGWRSNQPQHF
CDR3nt: TGTGCCAGCAGCCAAGGTTGGAGGAGCAATCAGCCCCAGCATTTT